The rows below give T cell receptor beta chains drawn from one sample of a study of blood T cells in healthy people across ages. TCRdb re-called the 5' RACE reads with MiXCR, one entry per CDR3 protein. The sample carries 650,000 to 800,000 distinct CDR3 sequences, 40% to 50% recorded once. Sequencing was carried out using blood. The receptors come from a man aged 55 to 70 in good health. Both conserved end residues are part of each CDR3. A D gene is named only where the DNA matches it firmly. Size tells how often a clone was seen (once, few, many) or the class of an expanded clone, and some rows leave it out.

CASSPRTVSGTEAFF	TGTGCCAGCAGCCCCCGGACAGTCTCCGGCACTGAAGCTTTCTTT	TRBJ1-1	-	-	TRBV27
CSVRGLAGSTDTQYF	TGCAGCGTGCGGGGACTAGCGGGGAGCACAGATACGCAGTATTTT	TRBJ2-3	many	TRBD2	TRBV29-1
CASSLGGLFRSHTGRVSYNEQFF	TGTGCCAGCAGCTTGGGTGGCCTCTTTCGGTCGCACACGGGGAGGGTCTCCTACAATGAGCAGTTCTTC	TRBJ2-1	few	TRBD2	TRBV5-6
CASPAGFLPYEQYF	TGTGCCAGCCCGGCGGGCTTTCTACCCTACGAGCAGTACTTC	TRBJ2-7	few	-	TRBV9
CATSDGRGTDTQYF	TGTGCCACCAGTGATGGGCGGGGCACAGATACGCAGTATTTT	TRBJ2-3	-	-	TRBV24-1
CASSSRRLAYEQFF	TGTGCCAGCAGTTCGAGGCGACTAGCCTATGAGCAGTTCTTC	TRBJ2-1	-	TRBD2	TRBV27
CASSYMTGEYNSPLHF	TGTGCCAGCAGTTATATGACAGGGGAATATAATTCACCCCTCCACTTT	TRBJ1-6	many	TRBD1	TRBV6-5
CSARIRTGTSYEQYF	TGCAGTGCTAGAATAAGGACAGGAACCTCCTACGAGCAGTACTTC	TRBJ2-7	once	TRBD1	TRBV20-1
CASNILTPGDTEAFF	TGTGCCAGCAACATCCTGACTCCTGGGGACACTGAAGCTTTCTTT	TRBJ1-1	-	-	TRBV6-1
CASNSLAGENIQYF	TGTGCCAGCAACTCACTAGCCGGGGAAAACATTCAGTACTTC	TRBJ2-4	-	-	TRBV7-9
CSVQGTGMNTEAFF	TGCAGCGTCCAAGGGACAGGGATGAACACTGAAGCTTTCTTT	TRBJ1-1	once	TRBD1	TRBV29-1
CASKYAGQGVQQYF	TGTGCCAGCAAGTATGCGGGACAGGGGGTCCAGCAGTACTTC	TRBJ2-7	-	TRBD1	TRBV27
CASSVEGNEQFF	TGTGCCAGCAGCGTAGAAGGAAATGAGCAGTTCTTC	TRBJ2-1	-	-	TRBV9
CASRDMTGEETQYF	TGTGCCAGCAGGGATATGACAGGGGAAGAGACCCAGTACTTC	TRBJ2-5	-	TRBD1	TRBV2
CASSRPGQGRGEQYF	TGTGCCAGCAGTCGTCCGGGACAGGGTAGGGGCGAGCAGTACTTC	TRBJ2-7	-	TRBD1	TRBV28
CASFSGSKRDAFF	TGTGCCAGCTTCTCCGGGTCTAAACGGGATGCTTTCTTT	TRBJ1-1	-	-	TRBV6-2/TRBV6-3
CASSLLAGDTGAFF	TGTGCCAGCAGCTTACTTGCAGGGGACACTGGAGCTTTCTTT	TRBJ1-1	-	-	TRBV7-9
CASSPGNSTDTQYF	TGTGCCAGCAGTCCCGGGAATTCCACAGATACGCAGTATTTT	TRBJ2-3	-	-	TRBV12-3/TRBV12-4
CASSRSRQGGEKLFF	TGTGCCAGCAGCCGGAGCCGACAGGGAGGTGAAAAACTGTTTTTT	TRBJ1-4	-	TRBD1	TRBV6-6
CAWGFGGATDTQYF	TGTGCCTGGGGATTCGGGGGGGCGACAGATACGCAGTATTTT	TRBJ2-3	-	TRBD2	TRBV30
CASSRDSNEKLFF	TGTGCCAGCAGCCGGGACAGCAATGAAAAACTGTTTTTT	TRBJ1-4	-	TRBD1	TRBV11-2
CASSPIPTGPQFF	TGTGCCAGCAGCCCCATCCCGACAGGACCGCAGTTCTTC	TRBJ2-1	-	-	TRBV5-8
CASSALAGGLWEQYF	TGTGCCAGCAGTGCCCTAGCGGGGGGCCTTTGGGAGCAGTACTTC	TRBJ2-7	-	TRBD2	TRBV12-3/TRBV12-4